This TCR beta chain appears in the sequencing data of a study of blood T cells in healthy people across ages. PCR was performed a second time for 7 to 11 cycles using a sample-barcoded 5' primer and a J-beta primer mix. TCRdb used MiXCR to reprocess the 5' RACE reads, holding one entry per CDR3 protein. The sample lists around 1,000,000 distinct CDR3 sequences, approximately 26% occurring once. Study outcomes and limitations: A strong correlation between TCR beta diversity and naive T cell percentage was seen.

Per germline, CDR1 SQVTM and CDR2 ANQGSEA. This CDR3 contains 15 residues. In this sample, this clonotype turned up a few times. Its antigen is still unknown. The junction does not match germline at one end; this may be a read error. These records were also assigned to another study, of T cells of mothers and their children.

Sequenced input: blood. This chain uses TRBV29-1 with TRBJ1-3; D not resolved. This clonotype was obtained from a girl aged 2 to 9 in good health. The CDR3 DNA sequence: TGCAGCGTGGAAGACTCCAACCACTCTGGAAACACCATATATTTT. This encodes CSVEDSNHSGNTIYF.